The 25 T cell receptor beta chains below come from one sample, sequenced in a study of early T cells in non-severe SARS-CoV-2 infection. TCRdb passed the 5' RACE reads through MiXCR, listing each CDR3 protein once. The repertoire consists of tens of thousands of distinct CDR3 sequences, with about 14% occurring once and the leading ten covering approximately 3.8%. Sequencing used whole blood, obtained at baseline. The receptors originated from an adult who was a healthcare worker with PCR-confirmed SARS-CoV-2 infection or an uninfected control (not recorded which).

A single count supports this clonotype. This may be a read error: a much more frequent sequence differs by one nucleotide. This rearrangement joins TRBV9 to TRBJ2-3; weak D call: TRBD2 (6 bases). The CDR3 is made up of 15 amino acids. Germline CDR1 and CDR2: SGDLS and YYNGEE. CDR3 bases: TGTGCCAGCAGCCAACGGGAGCCCTACACAGATACGCTGTATTTT. Its translation: CASSQREPYTDTLYF.

Only a few counts were recorded for this clonotype. The chain carries TRBV5-4 and TRBJ2-5, with D hard to call. This CDR3 spans 14 amino acids. V shed 0 bases and J shed 0 bases, with 6 bases lying between them. Germline CDR1 reads SGHNT; CDR2 reads YYREEE (reference sequence). CDR3 in DNA: TGTGCCAGCAGCTTGGTGGGCCACCAAGAGACCCAGTACTTC. Translated: CASSLVGHQETQYF.

This clonotype was picked up a small number of times. Because the CDR3 is missing its conserved closing phenylalanine or tryptophan, this is likely a read error. J is TRBJ2-7 and V is TRBV12-3 or TRBV12-4; D is perhaps TRBD1 (6 bases). V shed 3 bases and J shed 4 bases, with 13 bases lying between them. There are 14 residues in the CDR3. CDR3 DNA sequence: TGTGCCAGCAGTTTGGGGGCCGGCGGATACGAGCAGTACTCC. Translated: CASSLGAGGYEQYS.

This clonotype was counted at least ten times. This chain connects TRBV4-2 to TRBJ2-5; D gene uncertain. Germline-derived CDR1 and CDR2 are LGHNA and YNFKEQ. This CDR3 is 14 amino acids long. V was shortened by 7 bases and J by 5 bases, with 17 bases between the two germline ends. CDR3 region: CASIRRLGAETQYF. CDR3 DNA sequence: TGTGCCAGCATCAGAAGACTGGGCGCGGAGACCCAGTACTTC.

There are a few counts of this clonotype. The rearrangement uses TRBV18 and TRBJ2-6; 7 nucleotides match TRBD2. Germline CDR1 reads KGHSH; CDR2 reads LQKENI. With 5 bases clipped from V and 1 base from J, the junction kept 5 bases outside the gene matches. This CDR3 is 16 amino acids long. CDR3 residues: CASSSRAGSGANVLTF. In DNA form, the CDR3 reads TGTGCCAGCTCATCGCGAGCGGGATCTGGGGCCAACGTCCTGACTTTC.

This clonotype was seen many times. The chain links TRBV7-2 to TRBJ2-4; D ambiguous. CDR1 and CDR2 from the germline V gene are SGHTA and FQGNSA. The ends were cut back, 5 bases at V and 5 bases at J, with 16 bases in the middle. This CDR3 has 15 residues. The DNA of the CDR3 is TGTGCCAGCAGCCCGAACTTGAACCGCGAAAACATTCAGTACTTC. As protein: CASSPNLNRENIQYF.

This clonotype has ten or more counts. Relative to the germline gene, one junction end is altered; a read error may explain this. This sequence joins TRBV12-3 or TRBV12-4 and TRBJ1-6; the D is unclear. The CDR3 spans 14 residues. In DNA form, the CDR3 reads TGTGCCAGCAGTTTAAGGAGGACCCATTCACCCCTCCATTTT. Encoded protein: CASSLRRTHSPLHF.

This clonotype was seen ten or more times. This chain uses TRBV18 with TRBJ2-2; D may be TRBD1 (5 bases). The CDR3 consists of 15 residues. V was shortened by 8 bases and J by 0 bases, with 13 bases between the two germline ends. Germline assignment: CDR1 KGHSH and CDR2 LQKENI. The CDR3 DNA reads as TGTGCCAGCCCCTGGGGCGGTTCGAACACCGGGGAGCTGTTTTTT. Its protein is CASPWGGSNTGELFF.

This clonotype has just a few counts. The chain is built from TRBV18 and TRBJ2-5; 7 bases agree with TRBD2. J gave up 2 bases and V 2 bases, and 5 bases lay outside the gene matches. The CDR3 has 15 residues. From germline, CDR1 is KGHSH and CDR2 LQKENI. In nucleotides, the CDR3 is TGTGCCAGCTCACCAGGGAGGGATCGGCAAGAGACCCAGTACTTC. It codes for CASSPGRDRQETQYF.

This clonotype came up a few times. V and J are TRBV5-1 and TRBJ2-3, with 9 bases that match TRBD1. The CDR3 consists of 15 residues. Trimming removed 3 bases from V and 5 bases from J; junction bases left unmatched: 7. CDR1 and CDR2 from the germline V gene are SGHRS and YFSETQ. The CDR3 protein is CASSSGQGMQDTQYF. The CDR3, as DNA: TGCGCCAGCAGCTCGGGACAGGGAATGCAAGATACGCAGTATTTT. Full variable domain (missing parts from reference TRBV5-1 and TRBJ2-3): KAGVTQTPRYLIKTRGQQVTLSCSPISGHRSVSWYQQTPGQGLQFLFEYFSETQRNKGNFPGRFSGRQFSNSRSEMNVSTLELGDSALYLCASSSGQGMQDTQYFGPGTRLTVL.

The table lists this clonotype with a few counts. The rearrangement joins TRBV4-1 to TRBJ2-7; 9 bases agree with TRBD1. This CDR3 comprises 15 residues. V shed 1 base and J 4 bases; nucleotides not matched to a gene: 5. Germline CDR1 is MGHRA and CDR2 is YSYEKL. In DNA form, the CDR3 reads TGCGCCAGCAGCCAAGGTCAACAGGGGGCTTACGAGCAGTACTTC. Its protein is CASSQGQQGAYEQYF.

The chain recombines TRBV10-3 with TRBJ1-3, with D unclear. The germline V gene has CDR1 ENHRY and CDR2 SYGVKD. Trimming cost V 8 bases and J 6 bases, with 8 bases left between them. The CDR3 extends over 11 amino acids. The DNA for the CDR3 is TGTGCCATCGGTATACAAAACACCATATATTTT. Its protein product is CAIGIQNTIYF.

This sequence joins TRBV7-2 and TRBJ2-1, with 13 positions matching TRBD2. V dropped 5 bases and J dropped 8; count of bases not matched to a gene: 9. The germline V gene encodes CDR1 SGHTA and CDR2 FQGNSA. The CDR3 is made up of 16 amino acids. The CDR3 protein is CASSLRTSGSIDEQFF. The DNA of the CDR3 is TGTGCCAGCAGCCTCCGGACTAGCGGGAGTATCGATGAGCAGTTCTTC.

The J gene is TRBJ2-3, the V gene TRBV7-9, with 10 bases identical to TRBD2. Unmatched junction bases numbered 8, after V lost 5 bases and J lost 3 bases. In germline, CDR1 is SEHNR, CDR2 FQNEAQ (reference sequence). The CDR3 is made up of 16 amino acids. The CDR3 reads CASSRSTSGLTDTQYF. The CDR3 DNA reads as TGTGCCAGCAGCCGATCGACTAGCGGGCTAACAGATACGCAGTATTTT.

The sample holds a few counts of this clonotype. This sequence joins TRBV20-1 and TRBJ2-3; possible D gene TRBD2, 6 bases. The CDR3 covers 13 residues. The germline V and J ends were trimmed by 6 bases and 6 bases, with 16 bases remaining between them. Germline lookup yields CDR1 DFQATT and CDR2 SNEGSKA (reference sequence). The CDR3 sequence is CSAGSGVMDTQYF. CDR3 sequence (DNA): TGCAGTGCCGGTAGCGGTGTGATGGATACGCAGTATTTT.

This clonotype was counted only a few times. This CDR3 is CASLRGMPTDTQYF. The CDR3 region has the DNA TGCGCCAGCCTAAGGGGTATGCCCACAGATACGCAGTATTTT. The chain couples TRBV5-1 to TRBJ2-3; possible D gene TRBD1, 5 bases. The CDR3 consists of 14 residues. Germline V gene data show CDR1 as SGHRS and CDR2 as YFSETQ. Trimming took off 7 bases at V and 2 bases at J, with 14 bases between the two ends. Complete variable domain (other parts from reference TRBV5-1 and TRBJ2-3): KAGVTQTPRYLIKTRGQQVTLSCSPISGHRSVSWYQQTPGQGLQFLFEYFSETQRNKGNFPGRFSGRQFSNSRSEMNVSTLELGDSALYLCASLRGMPTDTQYFGPGTRLTVL.

There are a few counts of this clonotype. The chain links TRBV20-1 to TRBJ2-3; D ambiguous. This CDR3 comprises 13 residues. Germline CDR1 DFQATT, CDR2 SNEGSKA (reference sequence). The germline V and J ends were trimmed by 3 bases and 5 bases, with 12 bases remaining between them. The CDR3: CSASPGPEDTQYF. DNA for the CDR3: TGCAGTGCTAGTCCCGGGCCGGAAGATACGCAGTATTTT.

This clonotype was seen many times. V gene TRBV9 combines with J gene TRBJ1-1; TRBD1 matches at 9 bases. J gave up 5 bases and V 3 bases, and 8 bases lay outside the gene matches. Germline V gene lookup returns CDR1 SGDLS and CDR2 YYNGEE. This CDR3 region has 15 residues. Here the CDR3 reads CASSGKQGARTEAFF. The DNA for the CDR3 is TGTGCCAGCAGCGGCAAACAGGGGGCTCGGACTGAAGCTTTCTTT.

This chain joins TRBV5-6 and TRBJ2-5; D may be TRBD1 (5 bases). Germline CDR1 reads SGHDT; CDR2 reads YYEEEE. Trimming cost V 1 base and J 7 bases, with 8 bases left between them. The length of the CDR3 is 12 residues. The CDR3 coding sequence is TGTGCCAGCAGCTTGTATAGGGGGACCCAGTACTTC. Protein product: CASSLYRGTQYF.

The sample holds a few counts of this clonotype. This sequence joins TRBV4-2 and TRBJ1-1; TRBD1 might be the D (5 bases). The CDR3 length is 11 residues. Germline assignment: CDR1 LGHNA and CDR2 YNFKEQ. V was pared by 5 bases and J by 6 bases, with 7 bases between. The CDR3 nucleotides read TGTGCCAGCAGCGGGACTGCTGAAGCTTTCTTT. Its protein product is CASSGTAEAFF.

CDR3 protein: CASSSPGLGYNQPQHF. The CDR3, as DNA: TGTGCCAGCAGTTCCCCTGGGCTAGGCTACAATCAGCCCCAGCATTTT. The chain has TRBV28 and TRBJ1-5; D is uncertain. V gave up 4 bases and J gave up 3 bases, with 16 bases separating them. The CDR3 contains 16 residues. The germline V gene has CDR1 MDHEN and CDR2 SYDVKM.

V usage is TRBV18 and J usage is TRBJ2-1, with D perhaps assigned TRBD1 or TRBD2 (5 bases each). Trimming cost V 6 bases and J 9 bases, with 12 bases left between them. The germline gives CDR1 KGHSH, CDR2 LQKENI. The CDR3 runs 12 residues. CDR3 region: CASSRYGGEQFF. Here the CDR3 DNA reads TGTGCCAGCTCCCGGTATGGGGGTGAGCAGTTCTTC.

The rearrangement links TRBV5-1 to TRBJ2-7; D is undetermined. V was shortened by 2 bases and J by 2 bases, with 8 bases between the two germline ends. Germline loops: CDR1 SGHRS, CDR2 YFSETQ. This CDR3 region has 13 residues. The CDR3: CASSFSVAYEQYF. The DNA of the CDR3 is TGCGCCAGCAGCTTCTCAGTAGCCTACGAGCAGTACTTC.

V is TRBV6-5 and J is TRBJ1-3; maybe TRBD1 (6 bases). Germline V gene data show CDR1 as MNHEY and CDR2 as SVGAGI. CDR3 length: 15 residues. V lost 7 bases, J lost 0 bases, and 13 bases lay in between. The CDR3 spells CASTRDRNSGNTIYF. The CDR3 DNA follows: TGTGCCAGCACAAGAGACAGGAACTCTGGAAACACCATATATTTT.

This clonotype occurred many times. The genes are TRBV2 and TRBJ1-1; no definite D call. The V gene lost 2 bases and the J gene lost 4 bases, with 20 bases spanning the gap. In germline, CDR1 is SNHLY, CDR2 FYNNEI. CDR3 length: 17 amino acids. The CDR3 nucleotides are TGTGCCAGCAGTGAATTCTACGGCCCTGAGGGTGGCACTGAAGCTTTCTTT. Translation gives CASSEFYGPEGGTEAFF.